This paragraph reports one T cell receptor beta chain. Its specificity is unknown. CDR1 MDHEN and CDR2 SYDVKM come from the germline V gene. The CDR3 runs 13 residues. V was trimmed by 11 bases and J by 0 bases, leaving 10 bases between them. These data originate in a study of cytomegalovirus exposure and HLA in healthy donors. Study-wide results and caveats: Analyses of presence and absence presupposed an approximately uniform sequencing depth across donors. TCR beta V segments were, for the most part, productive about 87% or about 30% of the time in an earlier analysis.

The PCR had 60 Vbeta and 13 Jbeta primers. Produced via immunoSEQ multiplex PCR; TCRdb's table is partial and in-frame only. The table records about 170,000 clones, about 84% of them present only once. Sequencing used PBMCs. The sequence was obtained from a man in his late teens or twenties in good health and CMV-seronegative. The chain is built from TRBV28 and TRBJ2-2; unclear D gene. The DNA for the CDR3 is TGTGCCTGCTACCCCGCGAACACCGGGGAGCTGTTTTTT. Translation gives CACYPANTGELFF.